This entry lists 5 T cell receptor beta chains sequenced from one sample in a study of post-analysis software for immune sequencing data. Study-level points and caveats: The study found TRBV5-6, TRBV5-1 and TRBV20-1 among a few TRBV segments more frequent in patients than controls.

No antigen has been assigned to these receptors. Presence of unique molecular identifiers characterized the TCR beta cDNA libraries. TCRdb used MiXCR to reprocess the PCR reads, holding one entry per CDR3 protein. The data contain 600,000 to 750,000 distinct CDR3 sequences, 59% of them singletons. Sequencing was carried out using blood. Receptors originate from a girl aged 2 to 9 with multiple sclerosis.

The genes are TRBV5-6 and TRBJ2-1, with 7 bases matching TRBD1. CDR1 and CDR2 from the germline V gene are SGHDT and YYEEEE. V lost 1 base and J lost 5; bases outside the gene matches: 3. The CDR3 is 14 amino acids. The DNA for the CDR3 is TGTGCCAGCAGCTTGTTCGACAGGGACAATGAGCAGTTCTTC. It encodes CASSLFDRDNEQFF.

The chain is built from TRBV27 and TRBJ2-7; 10 positions match TRBD2. The CDR3 loop spans 16 amino acids. Germline assignment: CDR1 MNHEY and CDR2 SMNVEV (reference sequence). V dropped 0 bases and J dropped 3; count of bases not matched to a gene: 5. The CDR3 bases are TGTGCCAGCAGTTTATCGCCTAGCGGGAGTCGCTACGAGCAGTACTTC. Protein sequence: CASSLSPSGSRYEQYF.

The chain links TRBV5-1 to TRBJ2-1; D possibly corresponds to TRBD2 (6 bases). This CDR3 is built from 15 residues. The V end was cut by 4 bases, the J end by 4 bases, with 15 bases between. Germline V gene lookup returns CDR1 SGHRS and CDR2 YFSETQ. CDR3 loop: CASSPGLEPYNEQFF. CDR3 in DNA: TGCGCCAGCAGCCCGGGACTGGAACCTTACAATGAGCAGTTCTTC.

The rearrangement uses TRBV3-1 and TRBJ1-1, with D perhaps matching TRBD1 (5 bases). Germline V CDR1 and CDR2: LGHDT, YNNKEL (reference sequence). The CDR3 is 14 residues long. V was cut by 0 bases and J by 4 bases, with 9 bases left in between. CDR3 amino acids: CASSQDRQGTEAFF. CDR3 sequence (DNA): TGTGCCAGCAGCCAAGATAGGCAGGGCACTGAAGCTTTCTTT.

This clonotype was picked up a small number of times. Sequence at one end of the junction differs from germline and may be a read error. V usage is TRBV6-5 and J usage is TRBJ2-5, with 8 bases lining up with TRBD2. The CDR3 is made up of 15 amino acids. The germline V gene encodes CDR1 MNHEY and CDR2 SVGAGI. The CDR3 sequence is CASSYSSGSGETQYF. CDR3 DNA sequence: TGTGCCAGCAGCTACTCGAGCGGGAGTGGGGAGACCCAGTACTTC.